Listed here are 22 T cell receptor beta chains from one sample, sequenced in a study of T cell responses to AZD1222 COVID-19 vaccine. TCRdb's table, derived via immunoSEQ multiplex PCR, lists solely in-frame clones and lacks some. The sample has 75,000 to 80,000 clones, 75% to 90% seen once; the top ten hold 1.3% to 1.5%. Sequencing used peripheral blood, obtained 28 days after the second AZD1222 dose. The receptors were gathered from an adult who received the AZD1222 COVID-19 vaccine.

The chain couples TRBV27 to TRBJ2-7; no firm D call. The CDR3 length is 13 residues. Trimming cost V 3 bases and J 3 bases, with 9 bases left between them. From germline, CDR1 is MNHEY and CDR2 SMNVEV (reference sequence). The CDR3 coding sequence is TGTGCCAGCAGTTTTAACTTGAACTACGAGCAGTACTTC. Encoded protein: CASSFNLNYEQYF.

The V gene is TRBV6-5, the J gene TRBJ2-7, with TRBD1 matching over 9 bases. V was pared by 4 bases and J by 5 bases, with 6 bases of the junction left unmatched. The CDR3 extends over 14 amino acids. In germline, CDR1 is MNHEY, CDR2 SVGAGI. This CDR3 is CASSLGQGGDEQYF. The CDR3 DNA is TGTGCCAGCAGTTTGGGACAGGGCGGAGACGAGCAGTACTTC.

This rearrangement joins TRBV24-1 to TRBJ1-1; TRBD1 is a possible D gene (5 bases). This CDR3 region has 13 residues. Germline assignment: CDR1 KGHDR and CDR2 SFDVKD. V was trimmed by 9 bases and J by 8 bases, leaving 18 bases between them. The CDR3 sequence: CATSAGGSEEAFF. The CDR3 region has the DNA TGTGCCACCTCGGCGGGGGGGTCTGAGGAAGCTTTCTTT.

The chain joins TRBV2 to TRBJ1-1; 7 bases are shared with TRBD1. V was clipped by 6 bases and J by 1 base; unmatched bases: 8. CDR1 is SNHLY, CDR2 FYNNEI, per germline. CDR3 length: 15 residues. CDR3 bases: TGTGCCAGCAGCCTCTGGGACAGCAAGAACACTGAAGCTTTCTTT. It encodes CASSLWDSKNTEAFF.

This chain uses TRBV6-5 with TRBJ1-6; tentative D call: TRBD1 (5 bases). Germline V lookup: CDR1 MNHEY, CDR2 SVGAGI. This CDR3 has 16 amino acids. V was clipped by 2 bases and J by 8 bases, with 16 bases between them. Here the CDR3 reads CASSYEGWGYDSPLHF. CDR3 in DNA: TGTGCCAGCAGTTACGAGGGGTGGGGGTATGATTCACCCCTCCACTTT.

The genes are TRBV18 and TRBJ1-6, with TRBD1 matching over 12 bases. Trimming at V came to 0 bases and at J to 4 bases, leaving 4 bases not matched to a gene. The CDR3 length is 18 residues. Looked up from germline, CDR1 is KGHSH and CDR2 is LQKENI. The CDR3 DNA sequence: TGTGCCAGCTCACCACCGGGGGACAGGGGGCCGTATAATTCACCCCTCCACTTT. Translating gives CASSPPGDRGPYNSPLHF. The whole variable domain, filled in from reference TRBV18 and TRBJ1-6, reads NAGVMQNPRHLVRRRGQEARLRCSPMKGHSHVYWYRQLPEEGLKFMVYLQKENIIDESGMPKERFSAEFPKEGPSILRIQQVVRGDSAAYFCASSPPGDRGPYNSPLHFGNGTRLTVT.

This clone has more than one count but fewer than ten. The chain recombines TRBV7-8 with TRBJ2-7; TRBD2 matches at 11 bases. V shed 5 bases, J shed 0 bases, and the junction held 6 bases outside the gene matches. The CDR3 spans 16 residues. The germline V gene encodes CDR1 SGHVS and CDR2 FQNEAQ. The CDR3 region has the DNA TGTGCCAGCAGCATAAGACTAGCGGGGTCCTCCTACGAGCAGTACTTC. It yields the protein CASSIRLAGSSYEQYF.

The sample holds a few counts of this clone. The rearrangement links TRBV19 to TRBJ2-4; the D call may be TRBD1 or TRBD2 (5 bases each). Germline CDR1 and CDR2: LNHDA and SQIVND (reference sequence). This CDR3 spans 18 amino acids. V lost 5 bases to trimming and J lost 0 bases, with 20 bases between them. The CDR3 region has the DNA TGTGCCAGTAGTCCCTGGGGACCAGAAGCCCTAGCCAAAAACATTCAGTACTTC. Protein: CASSPWGPEALAKNIQYF.

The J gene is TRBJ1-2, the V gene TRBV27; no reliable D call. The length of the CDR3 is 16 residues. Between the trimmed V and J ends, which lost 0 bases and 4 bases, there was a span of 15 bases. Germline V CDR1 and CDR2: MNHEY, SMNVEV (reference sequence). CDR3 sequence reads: CASSLSLRARSYGYTF. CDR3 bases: TGTGCCAGCAGTTTATCTCTCCGGGCCCGATCCTATGGCTACACCTTC.

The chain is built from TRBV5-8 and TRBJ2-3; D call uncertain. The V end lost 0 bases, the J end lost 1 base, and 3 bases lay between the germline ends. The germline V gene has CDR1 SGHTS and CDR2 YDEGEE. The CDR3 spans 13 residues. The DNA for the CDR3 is TGTGCCAGCAGCTTGGGGGGCACAGATACGCAGTATTTT. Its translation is CASSLGGTDTQYF.

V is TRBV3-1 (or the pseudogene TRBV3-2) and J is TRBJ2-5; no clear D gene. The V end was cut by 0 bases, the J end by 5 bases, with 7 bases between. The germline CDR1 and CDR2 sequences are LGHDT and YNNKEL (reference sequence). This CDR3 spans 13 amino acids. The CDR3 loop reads CASSQEGSETQYF. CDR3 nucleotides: TGTGCCAGCAGCCAAGAAGGCTCGGAGACCCAGTACTTC.

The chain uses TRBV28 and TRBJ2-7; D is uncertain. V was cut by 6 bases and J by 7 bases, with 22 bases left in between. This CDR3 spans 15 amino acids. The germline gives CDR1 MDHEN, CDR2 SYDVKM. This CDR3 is CASSSTRSSLREQYF. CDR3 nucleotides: TGTGCCAGCAGCTCCACACGGTCTTCCCTACGAGAGCAGTACTTC. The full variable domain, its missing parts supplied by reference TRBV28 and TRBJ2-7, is DVKVTQSSRYLVKRTGEKVFLECVQDMDHENMFWYRQDPGLGLRLIYFSYDVKMKEKGDIPEGYSVSREKKERFSLILESASTNQTSMYLCASSSTRSSLREQYFGPGTRLTVT.

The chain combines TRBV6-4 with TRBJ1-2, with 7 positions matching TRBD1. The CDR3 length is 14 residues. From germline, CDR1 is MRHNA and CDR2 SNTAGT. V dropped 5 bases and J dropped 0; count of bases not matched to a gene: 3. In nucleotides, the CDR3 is TGTGCCAGCAGTCCGGGACAGACTAACTATGGCTACACCTTC. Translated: CASSPGQTNYGYTF.

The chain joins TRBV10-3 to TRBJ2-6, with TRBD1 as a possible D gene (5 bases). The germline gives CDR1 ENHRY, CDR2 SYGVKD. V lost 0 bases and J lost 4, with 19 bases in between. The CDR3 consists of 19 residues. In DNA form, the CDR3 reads TGTGCCATCAGTGAGTCGACGGCAAGGTCTGGGGCCGGGGCCAACGTCCTGACTTTC. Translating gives CAISESTARSGAGANVLTF.

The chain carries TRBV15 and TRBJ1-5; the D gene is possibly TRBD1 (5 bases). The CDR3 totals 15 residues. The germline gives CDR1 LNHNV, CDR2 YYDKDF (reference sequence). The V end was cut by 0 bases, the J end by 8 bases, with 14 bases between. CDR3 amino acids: CATSRENQGGEPQHF. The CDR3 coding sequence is TGTGCCACCAGCAGAGAGAACCAGGGAGGAGAGCCCCAGCATTTT.

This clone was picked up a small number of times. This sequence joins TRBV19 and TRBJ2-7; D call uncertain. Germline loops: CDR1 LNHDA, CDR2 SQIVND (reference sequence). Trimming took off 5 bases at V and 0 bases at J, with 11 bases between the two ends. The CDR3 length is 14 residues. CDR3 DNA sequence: TGTGCCAGTAGTCGCGGCGGCCCCTCCTACGAGCAGTACTTC. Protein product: CASSRGGPSYEQYF. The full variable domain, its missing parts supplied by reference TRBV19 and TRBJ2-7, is DGGITQSPKYLFRKEGQNVTLSCEQNLNHDAMYWYRQDPGQGLRLIYYSQIVNDFQKGDIAEGYSVSREKKESFPLTVTSAQKNPTAFYLCASSRGGPSYEQYFGPGTRLTVT.

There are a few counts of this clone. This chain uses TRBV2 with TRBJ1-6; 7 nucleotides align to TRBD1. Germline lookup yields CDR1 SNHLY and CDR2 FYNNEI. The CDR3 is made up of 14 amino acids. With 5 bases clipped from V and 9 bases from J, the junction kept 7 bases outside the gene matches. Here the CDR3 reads CASSLTGSLSPLHF. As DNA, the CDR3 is TGTGCCAGCAGTTTGACAGGGTCTCTTTCACCCCTCCACTTT.

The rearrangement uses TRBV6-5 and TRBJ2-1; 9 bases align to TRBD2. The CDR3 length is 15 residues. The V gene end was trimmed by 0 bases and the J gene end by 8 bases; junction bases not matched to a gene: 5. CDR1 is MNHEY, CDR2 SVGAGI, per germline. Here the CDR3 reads CASSYSAGGVDEQFF. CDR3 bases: TGTGCCAGCAGTTACTCGGCGGGGGGGGTGGATGAGCAGTTCTTC.

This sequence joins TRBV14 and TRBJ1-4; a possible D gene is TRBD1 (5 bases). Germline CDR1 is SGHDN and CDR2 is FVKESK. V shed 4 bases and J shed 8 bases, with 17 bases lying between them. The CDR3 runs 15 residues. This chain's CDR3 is CASSPRVGAREKLFF. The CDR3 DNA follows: TGTGCCAGCAGCCCCCGTGTAGGGGCGCGCGAAAAACTGTTTTTT.

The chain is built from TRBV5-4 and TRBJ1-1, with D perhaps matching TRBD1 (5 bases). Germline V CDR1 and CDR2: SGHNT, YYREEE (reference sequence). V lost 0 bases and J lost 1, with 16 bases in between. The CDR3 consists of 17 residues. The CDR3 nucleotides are TGTGCCAGCAGCTTGGGAACGGCGGGACCGAGGAACACTGAAGCTTTCTTT. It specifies CASSLGTAGPRNTEAFF.

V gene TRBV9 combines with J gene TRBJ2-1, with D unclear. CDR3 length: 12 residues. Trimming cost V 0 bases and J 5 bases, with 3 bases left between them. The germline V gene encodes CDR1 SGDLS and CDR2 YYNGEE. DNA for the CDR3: TGTGCCAGCAGCGTAGGGAACAATGAGCAGTTCTTC. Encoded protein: CASSVGNNEQFF.

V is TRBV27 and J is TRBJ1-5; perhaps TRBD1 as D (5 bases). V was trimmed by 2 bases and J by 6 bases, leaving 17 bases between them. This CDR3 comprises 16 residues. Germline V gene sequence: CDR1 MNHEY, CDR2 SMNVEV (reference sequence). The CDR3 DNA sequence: TGTGCCAGCAGTTTAGTAGGCAGGGTCATCGGTCAGCCCCAGCATTTT. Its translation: CASSLVGRVIGQPQHF.